These 21 T cell receptor beta chains originate from one sample sequenced in a study of T cell repertoires in cytomegalovirus infection. Which antigens these TCRs recognize remains unknown. TCRdb re-analysed the reads in MiXCR, keeping a single row per CDR3 protein. The data show roughly 730,000 distinct CDR3 sequences, roughly 30% seen once. The sequences come from cultured PBMCs, collected from culture after CMV antigen stimulation. The origin of the receptors is a human donor in good health (CMV status not recorded). Some clones in this sample may be carry-over from other donors' samples.

This clonotype showed up just a few times. The V call is TRBV20-1, the J call TRBJ1-5; the D is unclear. This CDR3 spans 14 amino acids. Trimming left V 3 bases short and J 2 bases short, with 11 bases between. Germline loops: CDR1 DFQATT, CDR2 SNEGSKA (reference sequence). The CDR3 protein is CSASGGWGNQPQHF. The DNA of the CDR3 is TGCAGTGCTAGCGGAGGTTGGGGCAATCAGCCCCAGCATTTT.

This clonotype was observed many times. The chain has TRBV7-2 and TRBJ1-3; D possibly corresponds to TRBD1 (6 bases). V was trimmed by 0 bases and J by 2 bases, leaving 14 bases between them. CDR1 is SGHTA and CDR2 is FQGNSA in the germline V gene. This CDR3 region has 17 residues. In DNA form, the CDR3 reads TGTGCCAGCAGCTTAGCCCTAGGACAGTACGCTGGAAACACCATATATTTT. Its translation is CASSLALGQYAGNTIYF.

V and J are TRBV7-9 and TRBJ1-1; a possible D gene is TRBD1 (5 bases). The germline V gene encodes CDR1 SEHNR and CDR2 FQNEAQ (reference sequence). CDR3 length equals 16 residues. Trimming removed 3 bases from V and 8 bases from J, with 22 bases in between. Here the CDR3 DNA reads TGTGCCAGCAGCTTCGGGGATGTCGGCTCCAGGGAGGAAGCTTTCTTT. This sequence encodes CASSFGDVGSREEAFF.

This clonotype was counted a few times. The chain recombines TRBV20-1 with TRBJ2-3, with D possibly TRBD2 on 5 matching bases. This CDR3 spans 14 amino acids. The germline V gene has CDR1 DFQATT and CDR2 SNEGSKA (reference sequence). Trimming left V 6 bases short and J 1 base short, with 14 bases between. The CDR3 here is CSAASGGGTDTQYF. The DNA for the CDR3 is TGCAGTGCCGCAAGTGGAGGCGGCACAGATACGCAGTATTTT.

The rearrangement uses TRBV28 and TRBJ2-5; TRBD2 aligns across 12 bases. Germline V lookup: CDR1 MDHEN, CDR2 SYDVKM. The CDR3 loop spans 17 amino acids. Trimming cost V 5 bases and J 5 bases; bases outside gene matches: 12. The chain's CDR3 is CASSGLAGNPGGETQYF. In nucleotides, the CDR3 is TGTGCCAGCAGTGGACTAGCGGGGAACCCGGGGGGGGAGACCCAGTACTTC.

This clonotype showed up just a few times. V usage is TRBV4-1 and J usage is TRBJ1-4; 8 bases match TRBD1. J lost 7 bases, V lost 8 bases, and 9 bases had no gene match. The CDR3 is 14 residues long. Per germline, CDR1 MGHRA and CDR2 YSYEKL. CDR3 in DNA: TGCGCCAGCGGCCTGGACAGGGCCGGTGAAAAACTGTTTTTT. Translated: CASGLDRAGEKLFF.

The chain's CDR3 is CASRPRGGQFF. As DNA, the CDR3 is TGTGCCAGCAGGCCACGGGGAGGGCAGTTCTTC. The V and J genes are TRBV2 and TRBJ2-1, with a weak D call TRBD2 (6 bases). The CDR3 has 11 amino acids. Germline V gives CDR1 SNHLY, CDR2 FYNNEI. V lost 6 bases and J 12 bases, leaving 12 bases between the germline ends.

The sample holds a few counts of this clonotype. The rearrangement links TRBV7-4 to TRBJ2-3, with D hard to call. The CDR3 is made up of 10 amino acids. The germline gives CDR1 SGHVT, CDR2 SQSDAQ. V dropped 5 bases and J dropped 8 bases, with 5 bases sitting between them. Here the CDR3 reads CASSASTQYF. As DNA, the CDR3 is TGTGCCAGCAGCGCGAGTACGCAGTATTTT.

On this clonotype: Mismatch with germline at one junction end may stem from a read error. This rearrangement joins TRBV20-1 to TRBJ1-1; D not certain. There are 14 residues in the CDR3. Germline lookup yields CDR1 DFQATT and CDR2 SNEGSKA (reference sequence). The CDR3 sequence: CSAREPGGNSEAFF. The CDR3, as DNA: TGCAGTGCTAGAGAACCGGGAGGGAACAGTGAAGCTTTCTTT.

There are a few counts of this clonotype. The chain employs TRBV19 and TRBJ2-1; D gene unclear. Germline V CDR1 and CDR2: LNHDA, SQIVND (reference sequence). The V end was cut by 5 bases, the J end by 7 bases, with 9 bases between. This CDR3 region has 12 residues. The CDR3 region is CASSDFTNEQFF. CDR3 nucleotides: TGTGCCAGTAGTGATTTTACGAATGAGCAGTTCTTC.

This chain links TRBV9 with TRBJ2-3; 8 bases are shared with TRBD2. The CDR3 has 15 residues. The ends lost 3 bases at V and 5 bases at J; junction bases unmatched: 8. Germline-derived CDR1 and CDR2 are SGDLS and YYNGEE. The CDR3 is CASSATSGLIDTQYF. As DNA, the CDR3 is TGTGCCAGCAGCGCCACTAGCGGCCTCATAGATACGCAGTATTTT. Variable domain in full (rest from reference TRBV9 and TRBJ2-3): DSGVTQTPKHLITATGQRVTLRCSPRSGDLSVYWYQQSLDQGLQFLIQYYNGEERAKGNILERFSAQQFPDLHSELNLSSLELGDSALYFCASSATSGLIDTQYFGPGTRLTVL.

The rearrangement joins TRBV6-1 to TRBJ1-5; 7 nucleotides align to TRBD1. V shed 7 bases, J shed 9 bases, and the junction held 6 bases outside the gene matches. The CDR3 is 12 amino acids. Germline CDR1 and CDR2: MNHNS and SASEGT. DNA for the CDR3: TGTGCCAGCAAGACAGGGTTAGGGCCCCAGCATTTT. This encodes CASKTGLGPQHF.

The rearrangement links TRBV19 to TRBJ2-3; no reliable D call. CDR3 length equals 11 residues. Germline V gene data show CDR1 as LNHDA and CDR2 as SQIVND (reference sequence). Trimming removed 9 bases at V and 7 bases at J, with 11 bases between. The CDR3 loop reads CASQYGNTQYF. The DNA for the CDR3 is TGTGCCAGCCAGTATGGAAATACGCAGTATTTT. Together with reference TRBV19 and TRBJ2-3, the CDR3 gives the full variable domain: DGGITQSPKYLFRKEGQNVTLSCEQNLNHDAMYWYRQDPGQGLRLIYYSQIVNDFQKGDIAEGYSVSREKKESFPLTVTSAQKNPTAFYLCASQYGNTQYFGPGTRLTVL.

The chain combines TRBV14 with TRBJ2-1; 10 bases align to TRBD2. The CDR3 is made up of 15 amino acids. The germline gives CDR1 SGHDN, CDR2 FVKESK. J gave up 4 bases and V 4 bases, and 4 bases lay outside the gene matches. This CDR3 is CASSRPAGGYNEQFF. DNA for the CDR3: TGTGCCAGCAGCCGGCCAGCGGGGGGGTACAATGAGCAGTTCTTC.

CDR3 region: CASSDDSRPNQPQHF. The CDR3 region has the DNA TGTGCCAGCAGTGATGACAGCAGACCGAATCAGCCCCAGCATTTT. The rearrangement links TRBV6-5 to TRBJ1-5; a weak D match, TRBD1 (5 bases). V was pared by 5 bases and J by 4 bases, with 15 bases between. This CDR3 region has 15 residues. Germline-derived CDR1 and CDR2 are MNHEY and SVGAGI.

J is TRBJ1-2 and V is TRBV6-1, with unresolved D. The ends were cut back, 5 bases at V and 4 bases at J, with 14 bases in the middle. Germline V gene data show CDR1 as MNHNS and CDR2 as SASEGT. This CDR3 has 14 residues. This CDR3 is CASSRTVKGYGYTF. The CDR3 region has the DNA TGTGCCAGCAGTCGGACCGTAAAGGGCTATGGCTACACCTTC.

The gene calls are TRBV7-8 and TRBJ1-6, with 10 bases fitting TRBD1. Trimming cost V 7 bases and J 0 bases; bases outside gene matches: 12. The CDR3 loop spans 19 amino acids. From germline, CDR1 is SGHVS and CDR2 FQNEAQ. The CDR3 spells CASNPDRGRGSSYNSPLHF. CDR3 DNA sequence: TGTGCCAGCAACCCCGACAGGGGGCGCGGGAGCTCCTATAATTCACCCCTCCACTTT.

The chain combines TRBV27 with TRBJ1-1; 8 bases are a match to TRBD1. This CDR3 spans 16 amino acids. The germline V gene has CDR1 MNHEY and CDR2 SMNVEV (reference sequence). V was clipped by 5 bases and J by 0 bases; unmatched bases: 8. Written as DNA, the CDR3 is TGTGCCAGCAGTCGAACTACAGGGGGGATGAACACTGAAGCTTTCTTT. Translating it yields CASSRTTGGMNTEAFF.

This chain joins TRBV7-9 and TRBJ2-7; 14 bases are a match to TRBD2. The CDR3 consists of 19 residues. The junction had 13 bases not matched to a gene; V was cut back by 6 bases and J by 0 bases. Germline loops: CDR1 SEHNR, CDR2 FQNEAQ (reference sequence). CDR3 nucleotide sequence: TGTGCCAGCAGGGGACCCCCGGGACTAGCGGGGGCGAGCTCCTACGAGCAGTACTTC. Translation gives CASRGPPGLAGASSYEQYF.

This chain connects TRBV7-2 to TRBJ1-2; D is unresolved. The V end lost 0 bases, the J end lost 3 bases, and 8 bases lay between the germline ends. The CDR3 runs 14 residues. Germline V gives CDR1 SGHTA, CDR2 FQGNSA. CDR3 in DNA: TGTGCCAGCAGCTTAGCGAGACATCACTATGGCTACACCTTC. This gives the protein CASSLARHHYGYTF. The full variable domain, its missing parts supplied by reference TRBV7-2 and TRBJ1-2, is GAGVSQSPSNKVTEKGKDVELRCDPISGHTALYWYRQSLGQGLEFLIYFQGNSAPDKSGLPSDRFSAERTGGSVSTLTIQRTQQEDSAVYLCASSLARHHYGYTFGSGTRLTVV.

The V and J genes are TRBV27 and TRBJ2-4; maybe TRBD1 (5 bases). V gave up 2 bases and J gave up 7 bases, with 12 bases separating them. The length of the CDR3 is 14 residues. Germline V gives CDR1 MNHEY, CDR2 SMNVEV (reference sequence). CDR3 protein: CASSLARVDNIQYF. For the CDR3, the DNA is TGTGCCAGCAGTTTAGCCAGGGTCGACAACATTCAGTACTTC.